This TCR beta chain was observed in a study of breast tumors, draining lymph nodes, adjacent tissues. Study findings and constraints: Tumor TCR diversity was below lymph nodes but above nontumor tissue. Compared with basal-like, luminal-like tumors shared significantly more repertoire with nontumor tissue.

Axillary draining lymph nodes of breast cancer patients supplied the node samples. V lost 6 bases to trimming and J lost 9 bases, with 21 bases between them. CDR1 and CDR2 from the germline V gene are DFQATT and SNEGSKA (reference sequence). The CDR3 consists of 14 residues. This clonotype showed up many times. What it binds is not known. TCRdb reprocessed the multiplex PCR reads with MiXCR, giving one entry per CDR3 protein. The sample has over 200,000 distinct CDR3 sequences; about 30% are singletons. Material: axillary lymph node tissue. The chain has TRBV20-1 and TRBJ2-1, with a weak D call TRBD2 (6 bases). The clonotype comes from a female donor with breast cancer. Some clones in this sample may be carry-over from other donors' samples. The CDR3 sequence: CSAARSGGSREQFF. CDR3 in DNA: TGCAGTGCCGCGAGGAGTGGGGGGTCGCGTGAGCAGTTCTTC.